Shown below are 4 T cell receptor beta chains from a single sample sequenced in a study of glioma-infiltrating T cells (dated by TCRdb to about 2016). Sequencer: Illumina MiSeq. TCR alpha and beta CDR3 regions were amplified with the iRepertoire nested amplicon-rescue multiplex PCR (arm-PCR) platform from RNA. TCRdb cleaned the public reads at Q25 with fastp, built clones with MiXCR and kept in-frame beta chains. A single entry per CDR3 protein holds the most common genes and DNA from its merged rows. For this sample the table gives roughly 190,000 distinct CDR3 sequences, of which about 32% were detected only once. Around 20% of the sample rests with the top ten. The sequencing input was glioma tissue, nonneoplastic brain tissue, or PBMCs (not recorded which). The receptors stem from a human donor with low-grade glioma or glioblastoma, undergoing nonglioma brain surgery, or in good health (not recorded which).

Turning to this clonotype: This may be a read error: a much more frequent sequence differs by one nucleotide. V gene TRBV18 combines with J gene TRBJ2-7; no clear D. The length of the CDR3 is 12 residues. Per germline, CDR1 KGHSH and CDR2 LQKENI. The CDR3 DNA reads TGTGCCAGCCCACCTAGTAACATCGAGCAGTACTTC. Translated, it gives CASPPSNIEQYF.

V is TRBV19 and J is TRBJ1-5, with TRBD1 identical over 8 bases. The CDR3 is 18 amino acids. V shed 8 bases and J 0 bases; nucleotides not matched to a gene: 15. Germline-derived CDR1 and CDR2 are LNHDA and SQIVND (reference sequence). This CDR3 reads CASGWTGKTSYSNQPQHF. In DNA, the CDR3 is TGTGCCAGTGGGTGGACAGGGAAGACTTCATATAGCAATCAGCCCCAGCATTTT.

This clonotype was detected ten times or more. V usage is TRBV28 and J usage is TRBJ1-5, with no clear D. V lost 0 bases to trimming and J lost 7 bases, with 10 bases between them. Germline CDR1 MDHEN, CDR2 SYDVKM. The CDR3 consists of 14 residues. The CDR3 DNA follows: TGTGCCAGCAGTTTATGGGCCGGGTACCAGCCCCAGCATTTT. This encodes CASSLWAGYQPQHF.

This clonotype has ten or more counts. The V gene is TRBV6-6, the J gene TRBJ2-3; 7 bases map to TRBD2. CDR1 and CDR2 from the germline V gene are MNHNY and SVGAGI (reference sequence). The CDR3 runs 16 residues. V lost 0 bases, J lost 8 bases, and 11 bases stayed unmatched. The CDR3 DNA reads as TGTGCCAGCAGTTACTCGAACGGGGGAGGGCCTGGTACGCAGTATTTT. This sequence encodes CASSYSNGGGPGTQYF.